This T cell receptor beta chain was identified in a study of human T cells and chemical hapten exposure. Study at large: Donors were sensitized with 2% DPC on the upper inner arm. Patch tests of 0.01% DPC on the upper back were read at 6 days.

Germline lookup yields CDR1 MNHNY and CDR2 SVGAGI (reference sequence). Trimming took 0 bases from V and 6 from J; bases not matched to a gene: 3. The CDR3 totals 14 residues. Regarding time point: patch test 3, about 24 weeks after DPC sensitization. The treatment was: therapeutic diphenylcyclopropenone sensitization with weekly scalp DPC. Venepuncture was done earlier than the placement of each patch test. Authors' processing steps: Between about 20,000 and 690,600 TCRs appeared in each sample, and the median stood at 95,638. Each CDR3 protein is one row after TCRdb ran MiXCR on the RACE reads. These V and J calls originate from TCRdb's pipeline instead of the authors' own analysis. The sample carries approximately 71,000 distinct CDR3 sequences, around 10% recorded once.

The chain is built from TRBV6-6 and TRBJ2-7; 9 bases fit TRBD1. This specimen was whole blood, taken in connection with sensitization to the hapten diphenylcyclopropenone (DPC). The sequence derives from a woman aged 45-59 years with alopecia areata. Some clones in this sample may be carry-over from other donors' samples. The CDR3 region is CASSYSDRGFEQYF. The DNA of the CDR3 is TGTGCCAGCAGTTACTCGGACAGGGGATTCGAGCAGTACTTC.